This TCR beta chain was recovered during a study of blood T cells in healthy people across ages. Germline V gene lookup returns CDR1 GTSNPN and CDR2 SVGIG (reference sequence). This CDR3 has 13 residues. V was pared by 4 bases and J by 2 bases, with 9 bases between. Sample-barcoded 5' priming and a J-beta primer mix drove a second PCR of roughly 6 to 12 cycles. TCRdb processed the 5' RACE reads anew with MiXCR; each CDR3 protein has one entry. The sample lists just under 550,000 distinct CDR3 sequences, approximately 25% occurring once. In addition, the sample was reused for a study of T cells of mothers and their children.

The sample was blood. This chain links TRBV30 with TRBJ1-3; D remains unclear. This TCR came from a boy younger than 18 in good health. The CDR3 reads CAWMKGTGNTIYF. The DNA of the CDR3 is TGTGCCTGGATGAAGGGTACTGGAAACACCATATATTTT.